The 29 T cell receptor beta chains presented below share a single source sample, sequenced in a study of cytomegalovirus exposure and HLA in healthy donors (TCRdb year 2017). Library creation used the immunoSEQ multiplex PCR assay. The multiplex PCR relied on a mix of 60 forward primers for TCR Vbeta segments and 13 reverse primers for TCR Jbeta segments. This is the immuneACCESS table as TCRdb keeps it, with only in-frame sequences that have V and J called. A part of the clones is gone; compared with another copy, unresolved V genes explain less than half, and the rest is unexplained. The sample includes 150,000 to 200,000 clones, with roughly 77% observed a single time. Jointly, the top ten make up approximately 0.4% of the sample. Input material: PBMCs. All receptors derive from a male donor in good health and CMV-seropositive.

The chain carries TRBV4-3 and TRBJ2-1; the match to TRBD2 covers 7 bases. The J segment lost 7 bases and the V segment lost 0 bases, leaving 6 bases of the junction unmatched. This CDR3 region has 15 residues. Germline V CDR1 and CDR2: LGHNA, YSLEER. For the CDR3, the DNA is TGCGCCAGCAGCCAAGATGTGGGGAGGGTGAATGAGCAGTTCTTC. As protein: CASSQDVGRVNEQFF.

CDR3 in DNA: TGTGCCTGGGGCCCAGACAGGGATCCAGGACAGTACTTC. It specifies CAWGPDRDPGQYF. The chain joins TRBV30 to TRBJ2-7; 7 nucleotides align to TRBD1. CDR1 is GTSNPN and CDR2 is SVGIG in the germline V gene (reference sequence). The CDR3 consists of 13 residues. V gave up 5 bases and J gave up 10 bases; unmatched junction bases: 14.

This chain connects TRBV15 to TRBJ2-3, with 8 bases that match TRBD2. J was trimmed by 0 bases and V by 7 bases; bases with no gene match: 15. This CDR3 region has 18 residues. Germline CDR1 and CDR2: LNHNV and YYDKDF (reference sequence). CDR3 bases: TGTGCCACCAATGGTGGTAAAGAGCGGGAGTGGAGCACAGATACGCAGTATTTT. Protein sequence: CATNGGKEREWSTDTQYF.

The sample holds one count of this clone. The CDR3 loop is CAWSPRATDTQYF. CDR3 nucleotides: TGTGCCTGGAGTCCCAGGGCCACAGATACGCAGTATTTT. The V call is TRBV30, the J call TRBJ2-3; tentatively, D is TRBD1 (5 bases). Germline V gene data show CDR1 as GTSNPN and CDR2 as SVGIG (reference sequence). Deletions cut 2 bases from V and 2 bases from J, with 8 bases between. The CDR3 contains 13 residues.

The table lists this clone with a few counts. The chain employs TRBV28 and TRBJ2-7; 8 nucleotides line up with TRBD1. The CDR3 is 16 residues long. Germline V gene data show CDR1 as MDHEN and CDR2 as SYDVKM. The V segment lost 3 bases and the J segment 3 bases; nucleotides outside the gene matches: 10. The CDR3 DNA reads TGTGCCAGCAGTTTTTCCCTTTCAGACAGGGGCTACGAGCAGTACTTC. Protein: CASSFSLSDRGYEQYF.

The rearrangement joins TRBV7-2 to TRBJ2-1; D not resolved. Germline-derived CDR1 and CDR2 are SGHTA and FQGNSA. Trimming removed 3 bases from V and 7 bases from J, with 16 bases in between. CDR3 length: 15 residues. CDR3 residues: CASSFGGARINEQFF. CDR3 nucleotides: TGTGCCAGCAGCTTTGGCGGTGCAAGGATAAATGAGCAGTTCTTC.

CDR3 sequence: CASRPGLAEITDTQYF. The CDR3 bases are TGTGCCAGTAGGCCGGGACTAGCGGAGATCACAGATACGCAGTATTTT. The V call is TRBV19, the J call TRBJ2-3, with 11 positions matching TRBD2. V shed 6 bases, J shed 2 bases, and the junction held 7 bases outside the gene matches. Germline V gene data show CDR1 as LNHDA and CDR2 as SQIVND (reference sequence). CDR3 length: 16 residues. Drawing the rest from reference TRBV19 and TRBJ2-3, the complete variable domain is DGGITQSPKYLFRKEGQNVTLSCEQNLNHDAMYWYRQDPGQGLRLIYYSQIVNDFQKGDIAEGYSVSREKKESFPLTVTSAQKNPTAFYLCASRPGLAEITDTQYFGPGTRLTVL.

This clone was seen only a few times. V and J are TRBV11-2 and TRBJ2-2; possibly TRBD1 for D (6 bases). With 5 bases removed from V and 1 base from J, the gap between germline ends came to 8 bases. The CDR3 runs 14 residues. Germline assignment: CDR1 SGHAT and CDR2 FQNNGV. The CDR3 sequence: CASSLGQNTGELFF. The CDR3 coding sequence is TGTGCCAGCAGCCTGGGACAGAACACCGGGGAGCTGTTTTTT.

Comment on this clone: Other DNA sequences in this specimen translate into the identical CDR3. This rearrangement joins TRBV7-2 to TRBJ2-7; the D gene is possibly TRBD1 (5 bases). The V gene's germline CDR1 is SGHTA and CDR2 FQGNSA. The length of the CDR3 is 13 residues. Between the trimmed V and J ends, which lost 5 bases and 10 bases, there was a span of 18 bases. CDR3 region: CASSTRVRGEQYF. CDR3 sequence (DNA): TGTGCCAGCAGCACCAGGGTTAGGGGCGAACAGTACTTC.

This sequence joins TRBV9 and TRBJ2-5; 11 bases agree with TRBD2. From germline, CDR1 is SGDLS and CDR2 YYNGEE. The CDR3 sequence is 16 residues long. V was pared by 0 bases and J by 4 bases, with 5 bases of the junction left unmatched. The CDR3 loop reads CASSVASTSGIETQYF. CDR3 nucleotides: TGTGCCAGCAGCGTAGCTTCGACTAGCGGGATAGAGACCCAGTACTTC.

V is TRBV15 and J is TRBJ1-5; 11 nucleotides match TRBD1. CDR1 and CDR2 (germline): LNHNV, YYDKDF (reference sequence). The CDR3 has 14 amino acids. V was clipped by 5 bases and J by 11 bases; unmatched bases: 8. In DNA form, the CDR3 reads TGTGCCACCAGCGACGGGACAGGGGGGTTTACCCAGCATTTT. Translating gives CATSDGTGGFTQHF.

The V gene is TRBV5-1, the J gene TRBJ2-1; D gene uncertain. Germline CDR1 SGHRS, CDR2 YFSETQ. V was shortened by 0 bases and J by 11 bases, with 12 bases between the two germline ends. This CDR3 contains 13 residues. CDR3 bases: TGCGCCAGCAGCTTGGCACCGGGTAATCAGCAGTTCTTC. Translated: CASSLAPGNQQFF.

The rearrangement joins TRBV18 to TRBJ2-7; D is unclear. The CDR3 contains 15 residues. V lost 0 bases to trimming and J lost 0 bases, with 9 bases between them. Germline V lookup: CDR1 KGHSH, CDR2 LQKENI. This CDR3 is CASSPPDKSSYEQYF. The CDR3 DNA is TGTGCCAGCTCACCACCCGACAAGAGCTCCTACGAGCAGTACTTC.

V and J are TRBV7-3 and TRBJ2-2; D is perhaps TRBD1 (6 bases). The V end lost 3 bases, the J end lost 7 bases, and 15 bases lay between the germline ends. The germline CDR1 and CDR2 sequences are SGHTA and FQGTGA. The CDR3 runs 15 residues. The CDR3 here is CASSLDSIIGGELFF. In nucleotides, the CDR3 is TGTGCCAGCAGCTTGGACAGTATAATAGGCGGGGAGCTGTTTTTT.

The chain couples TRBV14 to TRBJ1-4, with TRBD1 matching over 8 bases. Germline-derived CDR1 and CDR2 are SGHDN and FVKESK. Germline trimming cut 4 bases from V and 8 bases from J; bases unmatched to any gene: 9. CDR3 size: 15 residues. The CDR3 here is CASSRQGADTEKLFF. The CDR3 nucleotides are TGTGCCAGCAGCCGGCAGGGGGCTGACACAGAAAAACTGTTTTTT.

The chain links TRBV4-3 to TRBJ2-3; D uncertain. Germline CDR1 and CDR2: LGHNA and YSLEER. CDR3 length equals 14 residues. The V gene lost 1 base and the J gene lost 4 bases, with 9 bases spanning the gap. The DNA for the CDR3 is TGCGCCAGCAGCCAAGTCGGTTCCCCAGATACGCAGTATTTT. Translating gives CASSQVGSPDTQYF.

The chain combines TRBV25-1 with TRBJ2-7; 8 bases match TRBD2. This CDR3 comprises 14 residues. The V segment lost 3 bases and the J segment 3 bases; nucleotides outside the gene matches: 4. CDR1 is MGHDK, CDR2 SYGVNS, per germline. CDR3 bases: TGTGCCAGCAGTGATCCCGGGACTAGCTACGAGCAGTACTTC. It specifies CASSDPGTSYEQYF.

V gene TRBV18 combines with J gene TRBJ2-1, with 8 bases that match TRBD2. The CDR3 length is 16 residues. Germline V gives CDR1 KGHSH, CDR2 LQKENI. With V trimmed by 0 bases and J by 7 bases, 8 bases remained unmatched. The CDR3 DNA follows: TGTGCCAGCTCACCACCGGCGGGGGGATCCGGGAATGAGCAGTTCTTC. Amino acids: CASSPPAGGSGNEQFF.

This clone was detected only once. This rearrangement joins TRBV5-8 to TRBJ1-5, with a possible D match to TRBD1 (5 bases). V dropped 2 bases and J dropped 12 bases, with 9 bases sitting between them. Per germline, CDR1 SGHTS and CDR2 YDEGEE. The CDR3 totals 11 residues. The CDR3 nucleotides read TGTGCCAGCAGCTTCAGCAGGGTCCAGCATTTT. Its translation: CASSFSRVQHF.

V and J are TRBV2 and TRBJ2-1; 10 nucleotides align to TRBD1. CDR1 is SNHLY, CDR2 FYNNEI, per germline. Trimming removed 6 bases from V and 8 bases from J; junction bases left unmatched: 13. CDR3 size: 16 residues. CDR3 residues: CASSLPGQGRGDEQFF. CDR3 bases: TGTGCCAGCAGCCTACCGGGACAGGGGAGGGGGGATGAGCAGTTCTTC.

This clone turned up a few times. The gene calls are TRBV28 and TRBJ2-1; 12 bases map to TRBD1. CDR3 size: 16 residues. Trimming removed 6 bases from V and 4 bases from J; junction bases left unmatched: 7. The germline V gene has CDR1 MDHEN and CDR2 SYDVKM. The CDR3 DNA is TGTGCCAGCAGATGGGGACAGGGGGCGAGTTACAATGAGCAGTTCTTC. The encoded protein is CASRWGQGASYNEQFF.

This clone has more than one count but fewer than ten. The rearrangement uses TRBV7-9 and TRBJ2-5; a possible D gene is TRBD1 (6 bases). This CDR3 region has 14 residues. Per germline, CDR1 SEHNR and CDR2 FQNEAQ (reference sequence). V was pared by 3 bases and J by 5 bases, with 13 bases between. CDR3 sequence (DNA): TGTGCCAGCAGCTTGAGGACAGAGGCCGAGACCCAGTACTTC. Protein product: CASSLRTEAETQYF. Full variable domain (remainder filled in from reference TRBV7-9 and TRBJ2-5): DTGVSQNPRHKITKRGQNVTFRCDPISEHNRLYWYRQTLGQGPEFLTYFQNEAQLEKSRLLSDRFSAERPKGSFSTLEIQRTEQGDSAMYLCASSLRTEAETQYFGPGTRLLVL.

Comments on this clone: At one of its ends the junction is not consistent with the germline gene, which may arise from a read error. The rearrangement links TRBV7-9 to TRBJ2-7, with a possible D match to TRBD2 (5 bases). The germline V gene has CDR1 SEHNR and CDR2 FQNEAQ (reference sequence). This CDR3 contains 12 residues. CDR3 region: CSSSLETGEQYF. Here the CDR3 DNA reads TGTTCCAGCAGCTTAGAAACGGGGGAGCAGTACTTC.

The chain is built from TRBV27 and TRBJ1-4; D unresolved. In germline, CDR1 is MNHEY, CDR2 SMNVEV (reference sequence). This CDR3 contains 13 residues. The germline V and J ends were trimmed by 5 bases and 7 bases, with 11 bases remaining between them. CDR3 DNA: TGTGCCAGCAGTCCCGGACTCGTTGAAAAACTGTTTTTT. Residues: CASSPGLVEKLFF.

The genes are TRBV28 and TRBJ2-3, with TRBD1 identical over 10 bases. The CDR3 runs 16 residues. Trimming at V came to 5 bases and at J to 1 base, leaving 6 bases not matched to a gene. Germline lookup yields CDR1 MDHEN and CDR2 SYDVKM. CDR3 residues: CASSHGGTGGTDTQYF. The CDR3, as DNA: TGTGCCAGCAGTCATGGGGGGACAGGGGGCACAGATACGCAGTATTTT.

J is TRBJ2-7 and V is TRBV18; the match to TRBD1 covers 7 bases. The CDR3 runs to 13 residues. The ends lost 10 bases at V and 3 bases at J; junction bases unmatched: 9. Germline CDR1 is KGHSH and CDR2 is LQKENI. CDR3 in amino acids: CANDPGQNYEQYF. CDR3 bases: TGTGCCAACGACCCGGGACAGAACTACGAGCAGTACTTC. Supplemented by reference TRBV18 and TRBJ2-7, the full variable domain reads NAGVMQNPRHLVRRRGQEARLRCSPMKGHSHVYWYRQLPEEGLKFMVYLQKENIIDESGMPKERFSAEFPKEGPSILRIQQVVRGDSAAYFCANDPGQNYEQYFGPGTRLTVT.

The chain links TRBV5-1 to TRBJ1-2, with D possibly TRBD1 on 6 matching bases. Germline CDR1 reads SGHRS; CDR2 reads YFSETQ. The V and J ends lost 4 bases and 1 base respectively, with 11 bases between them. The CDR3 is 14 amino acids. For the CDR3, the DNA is TGCGCCAGCAGCCTGAACAGGGATAACTATGGCTACACCTTC. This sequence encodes CASSLNRDNYGYTF.

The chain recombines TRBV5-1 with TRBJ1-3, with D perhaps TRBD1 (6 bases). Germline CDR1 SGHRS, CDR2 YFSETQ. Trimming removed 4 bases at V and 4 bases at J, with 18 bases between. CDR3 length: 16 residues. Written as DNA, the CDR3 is TGCGCCAGCAGCCCTATCACAGGGAATGGAGGAAACACCATATATTTT. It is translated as CASSPITGNGGNTIYF.

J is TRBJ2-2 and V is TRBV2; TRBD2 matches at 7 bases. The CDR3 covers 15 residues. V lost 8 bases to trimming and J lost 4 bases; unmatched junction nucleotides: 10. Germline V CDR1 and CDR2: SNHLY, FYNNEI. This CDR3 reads CASPKAGRFTGELFF. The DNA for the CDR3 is TGTGCCAGCCCCAAAGCGGGGAGATTCACCGGGGAGCTGTTTTTT.